Presented here are 15 T cell receptor beta chains from one specimen sequenced in a study of blood T cell repertoires in COVID-19. Here immunoSEQ multiplex PCR was the method, and the copy in TCRdb shows in-frame clones only, minus some. The sample lists about 520,000 clones, roughly 88% occurring once. Sequencing input: peripheral blood. These receptors all come from a human donor in a cohort sampled during active COVID-19.

V usage is TRBV5-1 and J usage is TRBJ1-4, with D perhaps matching TRBD1 (5 bases). The CDR3 spans 17 residues. V was pared by 4 bases and J by 1 base, with 17 bases between. CDR1 and CDR2 (germline): SGHRS, YFSETQ. CDR3 DNA sequence: TGCGCCAGCAGCCCCCCGACGGGGGATGTAACTAATGAAAAACTGTTTTTT. Amino acids: CASSPPTGDVTNEKLFF. The whole variable domain, remainder taken from reference TRBV5-1 and TRBJ1-4, is KAGVTQTPRYLIKTRGQQVTLSCSPISGHRSVSWYQQTPGQGLQFLFEYFSETQRNKGNFPGRFSGRQFSNSRSEMNVSTLELGDSALYLCASSPPTGDVTNEKLFFGSGTQLSVL.

The chain has TRBV18 and TRBJ1-2; the match to TRBD1 covers 10 bases. The CDR3 sequence is 17 residues long. J lost 1 base, V lost 5 bases, and 10 bases had no gene match. The germline V gene encodes CDR1 KGHSH and CDR2 LQKENI. The CDR3 DNA is TGTGCCAGCTCAGACCGGGACAGGGGTAATCGTAACTATGGCTACACCTTC. Its protein is CASSDRDRGNRNYGYTF.

The chain combines TRBV19 with TRBJ2-5; TRBD2 aligns across 8 bases. Germline lookup yields CDR1 LNHDA and CDR2 SQIVND (reference sequence). The junction had 7 bases not matched to a gene; V was cut back by 3 bases and J by 4 bases. The CDR3 length is 15 residues. CDR3 in amino acids: CASSMRREVRETQYF. The CDR3, as DNA: TGTGCCAGTAGTATGCGGCGGGAGGTTCGAGAGACCCAGTACTTC.

This chain connects TRBV3-1 (or the pseudogene TRBV3-2) to TRBJ2-7; 9 nucleotides align to TRBD1. This CDR3 has 12 residues. CDR1 and CDR2 from the germline V gene are LGHDT and YNNKEL (reference sequence). After removal of 5 bases from V and 10 bases from J, the junction contained 6 bases not matched to a gene. CDR3 sequence reads: CASSWGQGAQYF. DNA for the CDR3: TGTGCCAGCAGCTGGGGACAGGGTGCCCAGTACTTC.

This clone was counted only a few times. The chain links TRBV5-1 to TRBJ1-3; possibly TRBD1 for D (5 bases). The CDR3 consists of 15 residues. Germline loops: CDR1 SGHRS, CDR2 YFSETQ. Trimming removed 3 bases from V and 0 bases from J, with 10 bases in between. DNA of the CDR3: TGCGCCAGCAGCTCACAGGCCATCTCTGGAAACACCATATATTTT. It is translated as CASSSQAISGNTIYF.

The CDR3 DNA is TGTGCCACCAGCAGAGAGCACGCAGGGAACACTGAAGCTTTCTTT. Protein product: CATSREHAGNTEAFF. This rearrangement joins TRBV15 to TRBJ1-1; unclear D gene. CDR3 length equals 15 residues. With 0 bases removed from V and 1 base from J, the gap between germline ends came to 9 bases. Germline V gives CDR1 LNHNV, CDR2 YYDKDF (reference sequence). Looking up the rest from reference TRBV15 and TRBJ1-1 gives the full variable domain: DAMVIQNPRYQVTQFGKPVTLSCSQTLNHNVMYWYQQKSSQAPKLLFHYYDKDFNNEADTPDNFQSRRPNTSFCFLDIRSPGLGDTAMYLCATSREHAGNTEAFFGQGTRLTVV.

This clone was detected a few times. The chain has TRBV2 and TRBJ1-4; 8 bases are a match to TRBD1. V was pared by 3 bases and J by 0 bases, with 12 bases of the junction left unmatched. The CDR3 contains 19 residues. The germline CDR1 and CDR2 sequences are SNHLY and FYNNEI. CDR3 nucleotides: TGTGCCAGCAGTGACGGGACAGGAAGAATCGGAGCAACTAATGAAAAACTGTTTTTT. This translates into CASSDGTGRIGATNEKLFF.

This clone has more than one count but fewer than ten. The V call is TRBV19, the J call TRBJ2-5; a possible D gene is TRBD2 (6 bases). There are 15 residues in the CDR3. Germline CDR1 is LNHDA and CDR2 is SQIVND (reference sequence). Between the trimmed V and J ends, which lost 3 bases and 2 bases, there was a span of 13 bases. The CDR3 is CASSIYSGPQETQYF. In DNA, the CDR3 is TGTGCCAGTAGTATTTACAGCGGGCCTCAAGAGACCCAGTACTTC.

Details on this clone: Germline and junction disagree at one end, which may indicate a read error. This chain joins TRBV12-3 or TRBV12-4 and TRBJ1-2; D is unclear. The CDR3 loop spans 12 amino acids. As DNA, the CDR3 is TGTGCCAGCAGTTTTACCCGCACCCTACCCTCCTTC. It specifies CASSFTRTLPSF.

This clone was detected once. The chain couples TRBV5-5 to TRBJ2-5; the D gene is possibly TRBD1 (6 bases). In germline, CDR1 is SGHKS, CDR2 YYEKEE (reference sequence). This CDR3 contains 15 residues. Trimming removed 3 bases from V and 5 bases from J, with 17 bases in between. As DNA, the CDR3 is TGTGCCAGCAGCTCCACAGGGTCCGATACCGAGACCCAGTACTTC. Its translation: CASSSTGSDTETQYF.

J is TRBJ1-4 and V is TRBV5-8; possibly TRBD1 for D (5 bases). CDR3 size: 14 residues. Germline CDR1 reads SGHTS; CDR2 reads YDEGEE. V was trimmed by 2 bases and J by 5 bases, leaving 10 bases between them. The CDR3 here is CASSFGTSNEKLFF. The CDR3 nucleotides are TGTGCCAGCAGCTTCGGGACTTCAAATGAAAAACTGTTTTTT.

This clone has only a few counts. The chain uses TRBV10-2 and TRBJ2-6; TRBD1 matches at 8 bases. CDR1 is WSHSY and CDR2 is SAAADI in the germline V gene. V lost 6 bases, J lost 6 bases, and 7 bases stayed unmatched. The CDR3 totals 15 residues. The CDR3 DNA reads TGCGCCAGCAGCTCGGACAGGGTTACGGCCAACGTCCTGACTTTC. Translation gives CASSSDRVTANVLTF.

The chain recombines TRBV12-3 or TRBV12-4 with TRBJ1-6; TRBD1 is a possible D gene (5 bases). The CDR3 covers 13 residues. V lost 3 bases, J lost 8 bases, and 8 bases lay in between. As DNA, the CDR3 is TGTGCCAGCAGTTTTTTCAGGGATTCACCCCTCCACTTT. Translation gives CASSFFRDSPLHF.

The J gene is TRBJ2-5, the V gene TRBV9; D may be TRBD2 (5 bases). The germline V gene has CDR1 SGDLS and CDR2 YYNGEE. Between the trimmed V and J ends, which lost 1 base and 2 bases, there was a span of 12 bases. The CDR3 length is 15 residues. The CDR3 sequence is CASSVSAALQETQYF. CDR3 DNA: TGTGCCAGCAGCGTATCAGCGGCCCTACAAGAGACCCAGTACTTC.

This chain uses TRBV30 with TRBJ2-6; a possible D gene is TRBD1 (6 bases). Per the germline V gene, CDR1 is GTSNPN and CDR2 is SVGIG (reference sequence). The CDR3 runs to 14 residues. Trimming cost V 4 bases and J 0 bases, with 7 bases left between them. The CDR3: CAWTGDSGANVLTF. The CDR3 DNA reads as TGTGCCTGGACAGGGGACTCTGGGGCCAACGTCCTGACTTTC. Based on the CDR3 plus reference TRBV30 and TRBJ2-6, the full variable domain is SQTIHQWPATLVQPVGSPLSLECTVEGTSNPNLYWYRQAAGRGLQLLFYSVGIGQISSEVPQNLSASRPQDRQFILSSKKLLLSDSGFYLCAWTGDSGANVLTFGAGSRLTVL.